The rows below give T cell receptor beta chains drawn from one sample of a study of breast tumors, draining lymph nodes, adjacent tissues. TCRdb re-called the multiplex PCR reads with MiXCR, one entry per CDR3 protein. The sample lists about 130,000 distinct CDR3 sequences, less than 20% occurring once. The sample consisted of axillary lymph node tissue. The source of these receptors is a female donor with breast cancer. Some clones in this sample may be carry-over from other donors' samples. CDR3s include the opening cysteine and the closing phenylalanine or tryptophan. The order of the fields is V gene, J gene, clone size, CDR3 protein. Some rows mark clone size as missing; the rest say once, few, many or name a class of expanded clone.

>TRBV7-2|TRBJ2-7|many
CASSDHIGNSYEQYF
>TRBV11-2|TRBJ2-1|many
CASSPRTSLGEQFF
>TRBV5-4|TRBJ2-2|many
CASSLAGQRAGELFF
>TRBV3-1|TRBJ2-1|.
CASSQEGGFRVEQFF
>TRBV20-1|TRBJ2-2|many
CSARDVFRGTGELFF
>TRBV20-1|TRBJ2-3|.
CSARVSSAGSTDTQYF
>TRBV2|TRBJ2-5|many
CASSDDRGLMATQYF
>TRBV11-2|TRBJ2-1|many
CASSRQGNEQFF
>TRBV7-2|TRBJ1-5|many
CASSAQHTSNQPQHF
>TRBV20-1|TRBJ1-3|many
CSAKTVNTIYF
>TRBV6-1|TRBJ2-5|few
CASSGRPTGTSGSQETQYF
>TRBV12-3/TRBV12-4|TRBJ2-5|many
CASSFSSAVETQYF
>TRBV6-1|TRBJ2-3|many
CASSEGAGGADTQYF
>TRBV20-1|TRBJ2-7|many
CSARKLAGGADEQYF
>TRBV25-1|TRBJ1-2|many
CASSERLGIRTGIYGYTF
>TRBV6-1|TRBJ2-1|many
CASSEDGRSPGSYNEQFF
>TRBV20-1|TRBJ2-3|many
CSAQQGASGDTQYF
>TRBV19|TRBJ1-2|many
CASRPIQGGSTF
>TRBV5-6|TRBJ2-2|few
CASSWMVGLAANTGELFF
>TRBV10-1|TRBJ2-3|many
CASSDLDGGSTDTQYF
>TRBV5-6|TRBJ2-7|many
CASSPEPTGPYEQYF
>TRBV6-2/TRBV6-3|TRBJ2-1|few
CASSYSDLRGEQFF
>TRBV20-1|TRBJ2-3|few
CSAPRPRGIVTDTQYF
>TRBV20-1|TRBJ1-1|.
CSAPDRGPEAFF
>TRBV19|TRBJ2-2|few
CASSSQTSATTGELFF
>TRBV20-1|TRBJ2-1|many
CSARDRRGSSYNEQFF
>TRBV3-1|TRBJ2-5|many
CASSRGTSGGRETQYF
>TRBV6-4|TRBJ2-1|many
CASSLGAGPYNEQFF
>TRBV19|TRBJ2-5|many
CASSPGQGFRETQYF
>TRBV10-3|TRBJ2-7|many
CAISDRDSSYEQYF
>TRBV5-1|TRBJ2-7|many
CASSLVLGTYEQYF
>TRBV20-1|TRBJ2-3|many
CSASPLGVADTQYF